This T cell receptor (beta chain) was found in a study of CD8 T cells in ankylosing spondylitis. Whole-study results and caveats: Made up of under 10 highly homologous variants, a TCR beta motif appeared characteristic of ankylosing spondylitis blood.

MiXCR, applied by TCRdb to the 5' RACE reads, yields one record per CDR3 protein. This table holds around 220,000 distinct CDR3 sequences, around 19% found once. This clonotype was recorded at least ten times. The antigen is undetermined. With 6 bases removed from V and 5 bases from J, the gap between germline ends came to 7 bases. CDR3 size: 11 residues. The receptor's source is a male donor with ankylosing spondylitis. Input material: blood, either unsorted or a sorted T cell fraction (not recorded which). The J gene is TRBJ2-5, the V gene TRBV12-3 or TRBV12-4; D is unresolved. The CDR3 DNA sequence: TGTGCCAGCAGCCTAGACGAGACCCAGTACTTC. Translated: CASSLDETQYF.